This T cell receptor beta chain was observed in a study of identical twins. The study's findings and limits: Reduced insertions were recorded for abundant cord blood beta clonotypes, with no such pattern in memory repertoires. For monozygotic twins, models underestimated out-of-frame TCR alpha sharing. Invariant populations such as MAIT and iNKT cells could partly muddle zero-insertion analyses. The degree of excess twin sharing was weaker in beta out-of-frame sequences.

Regarding this clonotype: Antigen specificity is unknown.

Each CDR3 protein is one row after TCRdb ran MiXCR on the 5' RACE reads. Seen here are around 490,000 distinct CDR3 sequences, roughly an eighth observed once, and the top ten hold approximately 1%. These records were also assigned to another study, of yellow fever vaccine responses in identical twins.

This receptor was taken from a woman aged 18-29 years in good health. Sequenced material: CD4+ T cells sorted from blood.

The CDR3 DNA reads TGCGCCAGCACCCCCACGGGGGCAGATACGCAGTATTTT. It is translated as CASTPTGADTQYF. The chain recombines TRBV5-1 with TRBJ2-3; D perhaps matches TRBD2 (6 bases). Germline CDR1 is SGHRS and CDR2 is YFSETQ. V dropped 6 bases and J dropped 4 bases, with 12 bases sitting between them. The CDR3 runs 13 residues.